A single sample gave rise to the 9 T cell receptor beta chains below, sequenced in a study of cytomegalovirus exposure and HLA in healthy donors. Researchers ran the PCR with 60 Vbeta and 13 Jbeta primers. TCRdb keeps only in-frame clones here, not all; method: immunoSEQ multiplex PCR. The profile shows around 170,000 clones, 75% to 90% of them singletons. The specimen was PBMCs. Receptors were obtained from a woman aged 45-59 years in good health and CMV-seropositive.

The chain carries TRBV5-5 and TRBJ1-1; 8 bases fit TRBD1. The ends lost 7 bases at V and 9 bases at J; junction bases unmatched: 8. Germline-derived CDR1 and CDR2 are SGHKS and YYEKEE (reference sequence). The CDR3 contains 12 residues. CDR3 in DNA: TGTGCCAGCCATGACAGGGGCGCCCAAGCTTTCTTT. Residues: CASHDRGAQAFF.

V gene TRBV18 combines with J gene TRBJ2-7, with 9 bases aligning to TRBD1. The germline V gene has CDR1 KGHSH and CDR2 LQKENI. The CDR3 contains 15 residues. The J segment lost 3 bases and the V segment lost 3 bases, leaving 6 bases of the junction unmatched. In nucleotides, the CDR3 is TGTGCCAGCTCACCCGACAGGGGGGCCTTCTACGAGCAGTACTTC. Residues: CASSPDRGAFYEQYF.

The chain is built from TRBV4-3 and TRBJ1-1, with TRBD1 matching 7 bases. The CDR3 spans 15 residues. J was trimmed by 3 bases and V by 4 bases; bases with no gene match: 8. Germline V CDR1 and CDR2: LGHNA, YSLEER. CDR3 region: CASSRTGVGDTEAFF. As DNA, the CDR3 is TGCGCCAGCAGCCGGACAGGTGTCGGGGACACTGAAGCTTTCTTT.

This clone is a singleton in its sample. V is TRBV29-1 and J is TRBJ1-1, with unresolved D. Trimming cost V 8 bases and J 4 bases, with 20 bases left between them. Germline CDR1 and CDR2: SQVTM and ANQGSEA. This CDR3 is 14 amino acids long. CDR3 nucleotide sequence: TGCAGCCTTGGTATGGACTTCCGCAGCACTGAAGCTTTCTTT. The encoded protein is CSLGMDFRSTEAFF.

The chain combines TRBV7-9 with TRBJ1-4; TRBD1 might be the D (5 bases). CDR1 SEHNR and CDR2 FQNEAQ come from the germline V gene (reference sequence). This CDR3 region has 15 residues. The V end lost 6 bases, the J end lost 8 bases, and 19 bases lay between the germline ends. Written as DNA, the CDR3 is TGTGCCAGCAGTGCCGGGGAGGGGATCGAAGAAAAACTGTTTTTT. Residues: CASSAGEGIEEKLFF.

This rearrangement joins TRBV6-5 to TRBJ1-5, with 7 bases fitting TRBD1. Trimming removed 6 bases from V and 2 bases from J; junction bases left unmatched: 7. The CDR3 runs to 15 residues. Germline V gene data show CDR1 as MNHEY and CDR2 as SVGAGI. CDR3 region: CASRNRGSGNQPQHF. CDR3 sequence (DNA): TGTGCCAGCAGGAACAGGGGATCGGGCAATCAGCCCCAGCATTTT.

The rearrangement uses TRBV6-5 and TRBJ2-5, with 14 bases fitting TRBD2. TRBJ2-7 explains the end of the DNA better; the J call may be wrong. This CDR3 spans 16 amino acids. The germline V gene encodes CDR1 MNHEY and CDR2 SVGAGI. As DNA, the CDR3 is TGTGCCAGCAGTTACTCCGGGACTAGCGGGGGCTACGAGCAGTACTTC. Residues: CASSYSGTSGGYEQYF.

The V gene is TRBV5-5, the J gene TRBJ1-3; TRBD1 aligns across 7 bases. The CDR3 totals 14 residues. The V gene's germline CDR1 is SGHKS and CDR2 YYEKEE (reference sequence). V was clipped by 1 base and J by 4 bases; unmatched bases: 2. The CDR3 sequence: CASSLQGGGNTIYF. DNA of the CDR3: TGTGCCAGCAGCTTGCAGGGGGGAGGAAACACCATATATTTT. Filled out from reference TRBV5-5 and TRBJ1-3, the complete variable domain reads DAGVTQSPTHLIKTRGQQVTLRCSPISGHKSVSWYQQVLGQGPQFIFQYYEKEERGRGNFPDRFSARQFPNYSSELNVNALLLGDSALYLCASSLQGGGNTIYFGEGSWLTVV.

The chain recombines TRBV7-3 with TRBJ2-5; 10 nucleotides line up with TRBD2. J gave up 5 bases and V 5 bases, and 5 bases lay outside the gene matches. CDR1 and CDR2 from the germline V gene are SGHTA and FQGTGA. The CDR3 is 14 amino acids. Here the CDR3 reads CASSPSGGAETQYF. CDR3 sequence (DNA): TGTGCCAGCAGCCCCAGCGGGGGGGCGGAGACCCAGTACTTC.